A single T cell receptor (beta chain) is shown here with its context. The entry originates in a study of blood T cell repertoires in COVID-19. In the study overall: Sources were T cells, B-cell-depleted T cells, or PBMCs; the material itself was cDNA or gDNA.

Authors' methods: Counts of nucleated cells, estimated from reference gene primer amplification, were obtained. Here immunoSEQ multiplex PCR was the method, and the copy in TCRdb shows in-frame clones only, minus some. The D gene and trimming were derived from the DNA, and the V and J assignments and clone size from that table. Of 250,000 to 400,000 clones listed, roughly 90% are singletons. CDR3 length equals 16 residues. The germline CDR1 and CDR2 sequences are SNHLY and FYNNEI. The ends lost 5 bases at V and 0 bases at J; junction bases unmatched: 2. One Seattle source followed patients from active infection through their disease course.

The source is a woman under 40 with COVID-19, enrolled during active disease. The genes are TRBV2 and TRBJ2-1; 12 positions match TRBD2. The sequenced material came from peripheral blood. CDR3 DNA: TGTGCCAGCAGTCGGACTAGCGGGATCTCCTACAATGAGCAGTTCTTC. Encoded protein: CASSRTSGISYNEQFF. The full variable domain, rest sourced from reference TRBV2 and TRBJ2-1, is EPEVTQTPSHQVTQMGQEVILRCVPISNHLYFYWYRQILGQKVEFLVSFYNNEISEKSEIFDDQFSVERPDGSNFTLKIRSTKLEDSAMYFCASSRTSGISYNEQFFGPGTRLTVL.